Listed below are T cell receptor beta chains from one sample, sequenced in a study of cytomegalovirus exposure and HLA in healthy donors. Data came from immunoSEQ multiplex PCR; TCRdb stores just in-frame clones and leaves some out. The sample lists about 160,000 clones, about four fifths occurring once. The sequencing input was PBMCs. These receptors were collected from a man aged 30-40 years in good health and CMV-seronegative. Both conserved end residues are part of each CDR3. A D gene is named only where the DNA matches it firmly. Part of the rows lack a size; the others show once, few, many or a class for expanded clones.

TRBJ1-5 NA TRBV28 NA TGTGCCAGCAGCCTGGTTGCCTACAATCAGCCCCAGCATTTT CASSLVAYNQPQHF
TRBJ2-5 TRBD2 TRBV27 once TGTGCCAGCAGCCCCGGACTAGCCCAAGCGACCCAGTACTTC CASSPGLAQATQYF
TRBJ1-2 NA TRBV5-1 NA TGCGCCAGCACCCAAGATCCGTCACTATATGGCTACACCTTC CASTQDPSLYGYTF
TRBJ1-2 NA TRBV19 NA TGTGCCAGTACCGGAGGAGTATATGGCTACACCTTC CASTGGVYGYTF
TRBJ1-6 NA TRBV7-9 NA TGTGCCAGCAGCGACCTTCAGGGCCGCAATTCACCCCTCCACTTT CASSDLQGRNSPLHF
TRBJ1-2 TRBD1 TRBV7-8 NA TGTGCCAGCAGCTTATTGGGACAGAAAGAGGCTTTGGCTAACTATGGCTACACCTTC CASSLLGQKEALANYGYTF
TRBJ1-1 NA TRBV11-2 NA TGTGCCAGCAGCTTAGGTTGGCCGCCGGAGGCTTTCTTT CASSLGWPPEAFF
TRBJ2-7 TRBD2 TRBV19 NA TGTGCCAGTAGCTTCGGGACTACCCGGGAGAATGACGCCTACGAGCAGTACTTC CASSFGTTRENDAYEQYF
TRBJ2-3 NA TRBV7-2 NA TGTGCCAGCAGCTTCCCTGCGGGGATCACAGATACGCAGTATTTT CASSFPAGITDTQYF
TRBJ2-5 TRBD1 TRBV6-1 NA TGTGCCAGCAATGGACAGGGGTTAGAGACCCAGTACTTC CASNGQGLETQYF
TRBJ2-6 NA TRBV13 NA TGTGCCAGCAGCTTAGGCCTAACCTCTGGGGCCAACGTCCTGACTTTC CASSLGLTSGANVLTF
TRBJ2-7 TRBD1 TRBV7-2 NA TGTGCCAGCAGCCCTCGGACAGGGGGTATGTACGAGCAGTACTTC CASSPRTGGMYEQYF
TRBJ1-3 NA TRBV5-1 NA TGCGCCAGCAGCTTGGAGAGGAGCTCTGGAAACACCATATATTTT CASSLERSSGNTIYF
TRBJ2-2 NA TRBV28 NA TGTGCCAGCAGTTTCTTCGGGGGTTCCGGGGAGCTGTTTTTT CASSFFGGSGELFF
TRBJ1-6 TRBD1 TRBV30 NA TGTGCCTGGAGTGAACAGGGGGCGGGCAATTCACCCCTCCACTTT CAWSEQGAGNSPLHF
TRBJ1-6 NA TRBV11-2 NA TGTGCCAGCAGCTTAGACCCGGGCTCCTATAATTCACCCCTCCACTTT CASSLDPGSYNSPLHF
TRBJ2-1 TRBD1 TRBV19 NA TGTGCCAGTAGTGCTACAGGGGTTTACGACAATGAGCAGTTCTTC CASSATGVYDNEQFF
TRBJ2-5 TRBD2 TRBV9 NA TGTGCCAGCAGCGTCCGAGCGGGGGGCAGGGAGACCCAGTACTTC CASSVRAGGRETQYF
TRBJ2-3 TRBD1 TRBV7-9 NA TGTGCCAGCAGCCCCGCTCTAGGACAGGCAGATACGCAGTATTTT CASSPALGQADTQYF
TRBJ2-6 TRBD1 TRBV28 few TGTGCCAGTTATTCCGGGACAGGGGTCTCTGGGGCCAACGTCCTGACTTTC CASYSGTGVSGANVLTF
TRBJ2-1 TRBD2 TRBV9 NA TGTGCCAGCAGCGGCGTAGCGGGATACAATGAGCAGTTCTTC CASSGVAGYNEQFF
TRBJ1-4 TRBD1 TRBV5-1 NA TGCGCCAGCAGCTCGACAGGGGTTAATGAAAAACTGTTTTTT CASSSTGVNEKLFF
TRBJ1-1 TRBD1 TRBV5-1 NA TGCGCCAGCAGCTTAACCTGGACAGGGGGCACGAACACTGAAGCTTTCTTT CASSLTWTGGTNTEAFF
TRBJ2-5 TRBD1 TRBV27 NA TGTGCCAGCAGTTTTTCAGGAGCAGGGGGCGGGGAGACCCAGTACTTC CASSFSGAGGGETQYF
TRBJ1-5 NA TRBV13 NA TGTGCCAGCAGCCGTTACAATCAGCCCCAGCATTTT CASSRYNQPQHF
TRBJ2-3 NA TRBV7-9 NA TGTGCCAGCAGCCTGGACTCAACTCACACAGATACGCAGTATTTT CASSLDSTHTDTQYF
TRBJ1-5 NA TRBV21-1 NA TGTGCCAGCAGCAAAGGAACAGGGGGAGTGGGTCAGCCCCAGCATTTT CASSKGTGGVGQPQHF
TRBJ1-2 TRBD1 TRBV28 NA TGTGCCAGCAGTTCCCCCGGGACAGGGAATCTTGGCTACACCTTC CASSSPGTGNLGYTF
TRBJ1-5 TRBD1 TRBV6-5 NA TGTGCCAGCAGTTACCGGACAGGGGGTCAGCCCCAGCATTTT CASSYRTGGQPQHF
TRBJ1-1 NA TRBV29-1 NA TGCAGCGTTGAAGAGGGGCAGGGCCTCCTGGCCTTT CSVEEGQGLLAF
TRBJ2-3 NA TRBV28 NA TGTGCCAGTAACCTTCTAGCGCAGACAGATACGCAGTATTTT CASNLLAQTDTQYF
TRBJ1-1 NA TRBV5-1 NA TGCGCCAGCAGCTTGGTAGGTGGCGGCAACACTGAAGCTTTCTTT CASSLVGGGNTEAFF
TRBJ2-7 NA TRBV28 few TGTGCCAGCAAGGACACACGTTCCTACGAGCAGTACTTC CASKDTRSYEQYF
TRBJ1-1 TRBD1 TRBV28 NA TGTGCCACCCGGCAGGGGGCGGACACTGAAGCTTTCTTT CATRQGADTEAFF
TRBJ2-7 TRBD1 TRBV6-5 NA TGTGCCAGCAGTCGGGACAGCAGGGGTTACGAGCAGTACTTC CASSRDSRGYEQYF
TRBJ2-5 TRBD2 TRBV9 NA TGTGCCAGCAGTCGCTCGGGGGGAGTAGAGACCCAGTACTTC CASSRSGGVETQYF
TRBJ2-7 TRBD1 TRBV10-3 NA TGTGCCATCAACCCCGGGACAGCAATATACGAGCAGTACTTC CAINPGTAIYEQYF
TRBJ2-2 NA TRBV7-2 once TGTGCCAGCAGCTTATCGGGTGGGTGGAACGCCGGGGAGCTGTTTTTT CASSLSGGWNAGELFF
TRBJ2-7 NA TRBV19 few TGTGCCAGTAGTCTCAAGGGGGTGTCCTACGAGCAGTACTTC CASSLKGVSYEQYF
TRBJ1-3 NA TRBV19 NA TGTGCCAGTAGTTGGCCCGGGTTCTCTGGAAACACCATATATTTT CASSWPGFSGNTIYF
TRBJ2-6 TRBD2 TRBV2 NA TGTGCCAGCAGTAACTTAGCGGGGGGGCCAGGTGGGGCCAACGTCCTGACTTTC CASSNLAGGPGGANVLTF
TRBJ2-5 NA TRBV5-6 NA TGTGCCAGCAGCTTCAGAGGGAACGGTCAAGAGACCCAGTACTTC CASSFRGNGQETQYF
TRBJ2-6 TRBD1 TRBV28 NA TGTGCCAGCAGTTTAGGGGACAGGGGCCGCTCTGGGGCCAACGTCCTGACTTTC CASSLGDRGRSGANVLTF
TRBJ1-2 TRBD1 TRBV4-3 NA TGCGCCAGCAGCTGGGGACAGGGGTATGGCTACACCTTC CASSWGQGYGYTF
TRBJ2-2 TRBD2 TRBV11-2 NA TGTGCCAGCAGCTTAAGGACTAGCGGTTCTACCGGGGAGCTGTTTTTT CASSLRTSGSTGELFF
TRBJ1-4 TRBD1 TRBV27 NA TGTGCCAGCAGGGAACTGACAGGGGGAAAACTGTTTTTT CASRELTGGKLFF
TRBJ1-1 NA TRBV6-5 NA TGTGCCAGCAGTAACAGGAGATCCATGAACACTGAAGCTTTCTTT CASSNRRSMNTEAFF
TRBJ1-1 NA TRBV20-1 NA TGCAGTGCTAGGGGGGGGACTGAAGCTTTCTTT CSARGGTEAFF